The 30 T cell receptor beta chains below were found in one sample sequenced in a study of beta chain features in type 1 diabetes. Reverse transcription of all isolated RNA meant that expressed TCRB transcripts were sequenced. Clones were read by immunoSEQ multiplex PCR, and TCRdb kept only the in-frame ones, dropping some. There are 970,000 or so clones in the sample; 15% to 20% occur only once, and about 0.02% lies in the top ten. The sample was naive CD4+ T cells from blood. The receptors were gathered from a woman between 18 and 29 years old in good health.

This clone was observed a handful of times. The chain has TRBV11-2 and TRBJ2-1; 8 bases agree with TRBD2. The V segment lost 5 bases and the J segment 12 bases; nucleotides outside the gene matches: 18. Germline values: CDR1 SGHAT, CDR2 FQNNGV. The CDR3 length is 16 residues. CDR3 DNA: TGTGCCAGCAGCCGAGCTTTAGCCCCTGAGGCGGGAGGGCAGTTCTTC. Its protein is CASSRALAPEAGGQFF.

The sample holds a few counts of this clone. Distinct nucleotide sequences in the sample also encode this CDR3. This chain joins TRBV2 and TRBJ1-4; 11 bases map to TRBD1. Germline values: CDR1 SNHLY, CDR2 FYNNEI. There are 13 residues in the CDR3. V lost 6 bases and J lost 8; bases outside the gene matches: 2. The CDR3 spells CASRDRGHEKLFF. The CDR3 DNA reads as TGTGCCAGCAGGGACAGGGGGCACGAAAAACTGTTTTTT.

The chain couples TRBV5-1 to TRBJ2-1; D is unresolved. CDR1 and CDR2 (germline): SGHRS, YFSETQ. This CDR3 has 15 residues. The V end lost 0 bases, the J end lost 2 bases, and 9 bases lay between the germline ends. CDR3 bases: TGCGCCAGCAGCTTGGTCGGAACGACCTACAATGAGCAGTTCTTC. This gives the protein CASSLVGTTYNEQFF. Full variable domain (missing parts from reference TRBV5-1 and TRBJ2-1): KAGVTQTPRYLIKTRGQQVTLSCSPISGHRSVSWYQQTPGQGLQFLFEYFSETQRNKGNFPGRFSGRQFSNSRSEMNVSTLELGDSALYLCASSLVGTTYNEQFFGPGTRLTVL.

About this clone itself: Other DNA sequences within the sample encode an identical CDR3. The CDR3 DNA reads as TGTGCCAGCTCACCACAGAATGAGCAGTTCTTC. Residues: CASSPQNEQFF. The chain carries TRBV18 and TRBJ2-1, with D hard to call. The germline V gene has CDR1 KGHSH and CDR2 LQKENI. The CDR3 has 11 amino acids. The germline V and J ends were trimmed by 1 base and 7 bases, with 2 bases remaining between them.

V is TRBV5-1 and J is TRBJ2-7; 11 bases map to TRBD2. CDR3 length: 15 amino acids. From germline, CDR1 is SGHRS and CDR2 YFSETQ. After removal of 5 bases from V and 0 bases from J, the junction contained 4 bases not matched to a gene. The CDR3 reads CASRTLAGASYEQYF. CDR3 nucleotide sequence: TGCGCCAGCAGAACACTAGCGGGGGCCTCCTACGAGCAGTACTTC.

The chain recombines TRBV5-6 with TRBJ2-1; perhaps TRBD2 as D (5 bases). CDR1 and CDR2 (germline): SGHDT, YYEEEE. Trimming removed 4 bases at V and 3 bases at J, with 14 bases between. The CDR3 runs 15 residues. DNA of the CDR3: TGTGCCAGCAGCCCCGACTACTCGGTCTACAATGAGCAGTTCTTC. It specifies CASSPDYSVYNEQFF.

This clone was seen a few times. The rearrangement links TRBV5-8 to TRBJ1-1; no clear D. CDR1 and CDR2 from the germline V gene are SGHTS and YDEGEE. This CDR3 has 14 amino acids. V lost 5 bases and J lost 0, with 11 bases in between. CDR3 loop: CASRLGPMNTEAFF. CDR3 nucleotide sequence: TGTGCCAGCAGACTGGGCCCAATGAACACTGAAGCTTTCTTT. The variable domain in full, completed from reference TRBV5-8 and TRBJ1-1, reads EAGVTQSPTHLIKTRGQQATLRCSPISGHTSVYWYQQALGLGLQFLLWYDEGEERNRGNFPPRFSGRQFPNYSSELNVNALELEDSALYLCASRLGPMNTEAFFGQGTRLTVV.

This clone has more than one count but fewer than ten. V is TRBV18 and J is TRBJ1-2; 7 bases align to TRBD1. Germline-derived CDR1 and CDR2 are KGHSH and LQKENI. The CDR3 totals 14 residues. J lost 4 bases, V lost 4 bases, and 6 bases had no gene match. CDR3 coding DNA: TGTGCCAGCTCACTCCAGGACAGGTCCTATGGCTACACCTTC. This codes for CASSLQDRSYGYTF.

The rearrangement links TRBV19 to TRBJ2-5; 10 bases match TRBD2. The CDR3 runs 14 residues. V dropped 8 bases and J dropped 5; count of bases not matched to a gene: 8. Per the germline V gene, CDR1 is LNHDA and CDR2 is SQIVND (reference sequence). CDR3 sequence: CASASGRAGETQYF. In DNA, the CDR3 is TGTGCCAGTGCAAGCGGGAGGGCCGGGGAGACCCAGTACTTC.

This clone was observed a handful of times. This chain uses TRBV15 with TRBJ2-7, with D perhaps assigned TRBD1 or TRBD2 (6 bases each). This CDR3 comprises 16 residues. Germline assignment: CDR1 LNHNV and CDR2 YYDKDF (reference sequence). Trimming took 0 bases from V and 5 from J, leaving 17 bases between them. The DNA for the CDR3 is TGTGCCACCAGCAGAGATAGGGGGGCGTCGAGGAACGAGCAGTACTTC. Its translation: CATSRDRGASRNEQYF.

In its sample, this clone was seen many times. This chain links TRBV23-1 with TRBJ1-2, with D hard to call. TRBV23-1 belongs to the ORF category, with a function that is uncertain. Trimming took off 6 bases at V and 2 bases at J, with 13 bases between the two ends. The CDR3 covers 14 residues. Here the CDR3 reads CASSPEDGNYGYTF. The CDR3 bases are TGCGCCAGCAGCCCTGAGGACGGAAACTATGGCTACACCTTC.

The V gene is TRBV7-8, the J gene TRBJ2-7; D is perhaps TRBD1 or TRBD2 (5 bases each). Trimming shortened V by 5 bases and J by 6 bases, and 11 bases separated the two germline ends. There are 12 residues in the CDR3. Germline V gene lookup returns CDR1 SGHVS and CDR2 FQNEAQ. The CDR3 is CASSPVGVEQYF. CDR3 nucleotides: TGTGCCAGCAGCCCCGTGGGGGTCGAGCAGTACTTC. The whole variable domain, remainder taken from reference TRBV7-8 and TRBJ2-7, is GAGVSQSPRYKVAKRGQDVALRCDPISGHVSLFWYQQALGQGPEFLTYFQNEAQLDKSGLPSDRFFAERPEGSVSTLKIQRTQQEDSAVYLCASSPVGVEQYFGPGTRLTVT.

The V and J genes are TRBV11-2 and TRBJ1-1; D is possibly TRBD1 (5 bases). Looked up from germline, CDR1 is SGHAT and CDR2 is FQNNGV. Trimming removed 6 bases from V and 4 bases from J, with 12 bases in between. The CDR3 is made up of 13 amino acids. The CDR3 DNA reads TGTGCCAGCAGATCCCTGGGGGGCACTGAAGCTTTCTTT. Translating gives CASRSLGGTEAFF.

Regarding this clone: The identical CDR3 is also encoded by other nucleotide sequences in the sample. The chain links TRBV28 to TRBJ2-7, with 7 bases identical to TRBD1. The germline CDR1 and CDR2 sequences are MDHEN and SYDVKM. With V trimmed by 4 bases and J by 2 bases, 2 bases remained unmatched. The CDR3 extends over 13 amino acids. The CDR3 DNA is TGTGCCAGCAGTTCGACAGGGCCCTACGAGCAGTACTTC. Protein sequence: CASSSTGPYEQYF.

The rearrangement joins TRBV4-1 to TRBJ2-4, with D unresolved. CDR3 length: 13 amino acids. Trimming shortened V by 0 bases and J by 6 bases, and 6 bases separated the two germline ends. The V gene's germline CDR1 is MGHRA and CDR2 YSYEKL. The CDR3 protein is CASSQDSINIQYF. The CDR3, as DNA: TGCGCCAGCAGCCAAGACTCGATAAACATTCAGTACTTC.

This clone came up a few times. V gene TRBV7-2 combines with J gene TRBJ2-3, with TRBD1 matching 7 bases. V dropped 5 bases and J dropped 6; count of bases not matched to a gene: 8. CDR3 length equals 14 residues. CDR1 is SGHTA and CDR2 is FQGNSA in the germline V gene. The CDR3 DNA follows: TGTGCCAGCAGCACACAGGGGCACTCTGATACGCAGTATTTT. Translated: CASSTQGHSDTQYF.

This clone was found a few times. The rearrangement uses TRBV11-2 and TRBJ2-7; TRBD2 aligns across 8 bases. CDR1 SGHAT and CDR2 FQNNGV come from the germline V gene. This CDR3 contains 15 residues. Trimming removed 4 bases from V and 2 bases from J; junction bases left unmatched: 7. CDR3 in DNA: TGTGCCAGCAGCTATACTAGCGGTCACGCCTACGAGCAGTACTTC. This gives the protein CASSYTSGHAYEQYF.

Worth noting for this clone: The same CDR3 is also encoded by other DNA sequences in this sample. The V and J genes are TRBV19 and TRBJ2-2; D is undetermined. CDR1 and CDR2 from the germline V gene are LNHDA and SQIVND (reference sequence). The ends were cut back, 3 bases at V and 5 bases at J, with 7 bases in the middle. The CDR3 runs 13 residues. The CDR3 region is CASSIRGTGELFF. For the CDR3, the DNA is TGTGCCAGTAGTATCCGTGGTACCGGGGAGCTGTTTTTT.

The CDR3 sequence is CASTTQGALYEQYF. As DNA, the CDR3 is TGTGCCAGCACGACACAGGGGGCACTCTACGAGCAGTACTTC. The gene calls are TRBV2 and TRBJ2-7; TRBD1 agrees at 9 bases. CDR1 SNHLY and CDR2 FYNNEI come from the germline V gene. V dropped 7 bases and J dropped 3; count of bases not matched to a gene: 7. This CDR3 is built from 14 residues.

The chain combines TRBV19 with TRBJ2-1; D gene ambiguous. The CDR3 has 14 residues. From germline, CDR1 is LNHDA and CDR2 SQIVND (reference sequence). Trimming took off 3 bases at V and 9 bases at J, with 15 bases between the two ends. CDR3 nucleotide sequence: TGTGCCAGTAGTATGAGCCAGCTAGTGGGTGAGCAGTTCTTC. Its protein is CASSMSQLVGEQFF. The full variable domain, its missing parts supplied by reference TRBV19 and TRBJ2-1, is DGGITQSPKYLFRKEGQNVTLSCEQNLNHDAMYWYRQDPGQGLRLIYYSQIVNDFQKGDIAEGYSVSREKKESFPLTVTSAQKNPTAFYLCASSMSQLVGEQFFGPGTRLTVL.

The table lists this clone with a few counts. J is TRBJ2-3 and V is TRBV23-1; 11 nucleotides align to TRBD2. TRBV23-1 is reported as an ORF; its role is uncertain. CDR3 length: 21 residues. V dropped 0 bases and J dropped 1; count of bases not matched to a gene: 15. The CDR3 here is CASSQSLLRGRLAGRTDTQYF. DNA for the CDR3: TGCGCCAGCAGTCAATCTTTGCTCCGGGGCCGACTAGCGGGACGCACAGATACGCAGTATTTT.

As regards this clone: The sample carries other DNA sequences with the same CDR3. The rearrangement joins TRBV20-1 to TRBJ2-4, with unresolved D. The germline gives CDR1 DFQATT, CDR2 SNEGSKA (reference sequence). V shed 3 bases and J shed 5 bases, with 2 bases lying between them. This CDR3 has 10 residues. The CDR3 loop is CSASENIQYF. CDR3 DNA: TGCAGTGCTAGCGAAAACATTCAGTACTTC.

This rearrangement joins TRBV10-3 to TRBJ2-7; perhaps TRBD2 as D (6 bases). The CDR3 runs to 16 residues. Germline V gene data show CDR1 as ENHRY and CDR2 as SYGVKD. Between the trimmed V and J ends, which lost 7 bases and 3 bases, there was a span of 22 bases. The CDR3 loop reads CAINGEVGQPFYEQYF. CDR3 DNA sequence: TGTGCCATCAATGGGGAGGTGGGTCAACCTTTCTACGAGCAGTACTTC.

This clone was seen only a few times. The genes are TRBV6-5 and TRBJ2-5; D gene uncertain. The CDR3 is 13 residues long. V was pared by 5 bases and J by 1 base, with 8 bases between. Germline V gives CDR1 MNHEY, CDR2 SVGAGI. CDR3 region: CASSASLQETQYF. CDR3 coding DNA: TGTGCCAGCAGTGCGTCGCTCCAAGAGACCCAGTACTTC.

This clone turned up a few times. This CDR3 is also generated by other DNA sequences in the sample. The V and J genes are TRBV7-2 and TRBJ2-1; D ambiguous. The CDR3 is made up of 14 amino acids. Germline loops: CDR1 SGHTA, CDR2 FQGNSA. The ends were cut back, 0 bases at V and 5 bases at J, with 8 bases in the middle. The CDR3 loop reads CASSLAGGNNEQFF. The CDR3 DNA reads TGTGCCAGCAGCTTAGCGGGCGGAAACAATGAGCAGTTCTTC.

This clone was seen a handful of times. The gene calls are TRBV7-2 and TRBJ2-4, with TRBD2 identical over 7 bases. The germline V gene has CDR1 SGHTA and CDR2 FQGNSA. J lost 7 bases, V lost 2 bases, and 5 bases had no gene match. The CDR3 length is 14 residues. The CDR3 DNA is TGTGCCAGCAGCTTAAGACTAGCAGGGAACATTCAGTACTTC. The encoded protein is CASSLRLAGNIQYF.

Comment on this clone: Other DNA sequences within the sample encode an identical CDR3. This chain links TRBV5-8 with TRBJ1-5, with 7 bases identical to TRBD1. The CDR3 consists of 15 residues. With 0 bases clipped from V and 3 bases from J, the junction kept 3 bases outside the gene matches. CDR1 is SGHTS, CDR2 YDEGEE, per germline. This CDR3 is CASSLAGQFNQPQHF. The DNA for the CDR3 is TGTGCCAGCAGCTTGGCGGGACAGTTCAATCAGCCCCAGCATTTT.

This clone was seen a handful of times. Other nucleotide sequences from this sample produce the same CDR3. This chain joins TRBV4-3 and TRBJ2-1; no reliable D call. This CDR3 is built from 12 residues. Germline values: CDR1 LGHNA, CDR2 YSLEER. Trimming took 0 bases from V and 9 from J, leaving 6 bases between them. The CDR3 DNA reads TGCGCCAGCAGCCAAGACCGGAGTGAGCAGTTCTTC. Translated: CASSQDRSEQFF.

V is TRBV4-2 and J is TRBJ2-3, with unresolved D. CDR1 is LGHNA, CDR2 YNFKEQ, per germline. CDR3 length: 16 amino acids. The V and J ends lost 1 base and 4 bases respectively, with 15 bases between them. The CDR3 coding sequence is TGTGCCAGCAGCCAAGCAGTCCTTATAGTCCCAGATACGCAGTATTTT. Amino acid sequence: CASSQAVLIVPDTQYF.

This chain links TRBV2 with TRBJ2-5, with D possibly matching TRBD2 (5 bases). The CDR3 sequence is 15 residues long. Trimming shortened V by 7 bases and J by 3 bases, and 18 bases separated the two germline ends. Per germline, CDR1 SNHLY and CDR2 FYNNEI. In nucleotides, the CDR3 is TGTGCCAGCACCCCGGTGGCTTGGGGAGAAGAGACCCAGTACTTC. Its translation: CASTPVAWGEETQYF.